Presented here are 29 T cell receptor beta chains from one specimen sequenced in a study of response to subunit inactivated influenza vaccine. TCRdb processed the RT-PCR reads anew with MiXCR; each CDR3 protein has one entry. Among hundreds of thousands of distinct CDR3 sequences listed, less than 30% were seen once. Here the sequenced sample was CD4+ T cells sorted from PBMCs, taken about 5 days after vaccination. These receptors all stem from a man aged 50 or older who received an inactivated influenza vaccine.

This rearrangement joins TRBV20-1 to TRBJ2-3; 10 positions agree with TRBD2. This CDR3 has 18 residues. From germline, CDR1 is DFQATT and CDR2 SNEGSKA (reference sequence). V was clipped by 2 bases and J by 0 bases; unmatched bases: 11. The CDR3 protein is CSARIPGLAKISTDTQYF. As DNA, the CDR3 is TGCAGTGCTAGAATCCCGGGACTAGCGAAAATTAGCACAGATACGCAGTATTTT.

This chain connects TRBV7-9 to TRBJ2-5; D may be TRBD1 or TRBD2 (6 bases each). Trimming left V 4 bases short and J 11 bases short, with 14 bases between. This CDR3 contains 12 residues. Germline CDR1 is SEHNR and CDR2 is FQNEAQ (reference sequence). The CDR3 region has the DNA TGTGCCAGCAGCTCCGAACTAGGGGGGCAGTACTTC. Translated, it gives CASSSELGGQYF.

The rearrangement joins TRBV24-1 to TRBJ2-5, with D hard to call. V shed 0 bases and J shed 13 bases, with 8 bases lying between them. The germline V gene has CDR1 KGHDR and CDR2 SFDVKD. The CDR3 runs to 11 residues. CDR3 DNA sequence: TGTGCCACCAGTGATTTGGTCCACCTGTACTTC. This gives the protein CATSDLVHLYF.

This chain connects TRBV6-5 to TRBJ1-1, with D possibly being TRBD1 (5 bases). Germline values: CDR1 MNHEY, CDR2 SVGAGI. This CDR3 spans 14 amino acids. Trimming took off 2 bases at V and 3 bases at J, with 10 bases between the two ends. The CDR3 DNA is TGTGCCAGCAGTTACGCCAGGGTTGACACTGAAGCTTTCTTT. It specifies CASSYARVDTEAFF.

This clonotype appeared many times. This chain joins TRBV6-5 and TRBJ1-1; TRBD1 is a possible D gene (6 bases). Trimming shortened V by 5 bases and J by 9 bases, and 10 bases separated the two germline ends. The CDR3 totals 11 residues. Per the germline V gene, CDR1 is MNHEY and CDR2 is SVGAGI. CDR3 bases: TGTGCCAGCAGTAGGGGGGGAAAAGCTTTCTTT. Its protein product is CASSRGGKAFF.

The V call is TRBV7-6, the J call TRBJ2-3; no firm D call. Germline assignment: CDR1 SGHVS and CDR2 FNYEAQ. This CDR3 is built from 15 residues. V dropped 1 base and J dropped 7 bases, with 15 bases sitting between them. Here the CDR3 DNA reads TGTGCCAGCAGCTTAGGATCGAGCCGCGTGAATACGCAGTATTTT. Translated, it gives CASSLGSSRVNTQYF.

This clonotype was counted only a few times. The J gene is TRBJ2-3, the V gene TRBV20-1; 7 bases are shared with TRBD2. CDR3 size: 14 residues. Looked up from germline, CDR1 is DFQATT and CDR2 is SNEGSKA (reference sequence). Trimming took 3 bases from V and 5 from J; bases not matched to a gene: 8. The DNA for the CDR3 is TGCAGTGCTAGTGGCGGGAGCCGAGGAGATACGCAGTATTTT. Translated: CSASGGSRGDTQYF.

The V gene is TRBV7-9, the J gene TRBJ1-6, with D possibly being TRBD1 (5 bases). Germline V CDR1 and CDR2: SEHNR, FQNEAQ (reference sequence). The V gene lost 3 bases and the J gene lost 7 bases, with 13 bases spanning the gap. The CDR3 runs to 15 residues. CDR3 loop: CASSLGRSSNSPLHF. DNA of the CDR3: TGTGCCAGCAGCTTGGGACGGTCGTCCAATTCACCCCTCCACTTT.

This clonotype was picked up a small number of times. V usage is TRBV7-6 and J usage is TRBJ2-7, with D possibly being TRBD1 (6 bases). Germline lookup yields CDR1 SGHVS and CDR2 FNYEAQ. The CDR3 runs to 14 residues. Trimming took off 5 bases at V and 2 bases at J, with 13 bases between the two ends. For the CDR3, the DNA is TGTGCCAGCAGCGTAAGCAGGGGACCCTACGAGCAGTACTTC. It codes for CASSVSRGPYEQYF.

The chain carries TRBV5-1 and TRBJ2-6; D is unclear. Germline-derived CDR1 and CDR2 are SGHRS and YFSETQ. There are 16 residues in the CDR3. V shed 0 bases and J shed 2 bases, with 9 bases lying between them. CDR3 nucleotide sequence: TGCGCCAGCAGCTTGGTAATGATGACTGGGGCCAACGTCCTGACTTTC. Translating gives CASSLVMMTGANVLTF.

The chain carries TRBV3-1 and TRBJ2-7; 7 nucleotides agree with TRBD2. The CDR3 covers 15 residues. Trimming cost V 7 bases and J 0 bases; bases outside gene matches: 9. CDR1 is LGHDT and CDR2 is YNNKEL in the germline V gene (reference sequence). This chain's CDR3 is CASTSGTSGSYEQYF. In DNA form, the CDR3 reads TGTGCCAGCACTAGCGGAACGTCGGGCTCCTACGAGCAGTACTTC.

This chain uses TRBV7-2 with TRBJ2-2; D uncertain. The V and J ends lost 4 bases and 6 bases respectively, with 12 bases between them. Germline-derived CDR1 and CDR2 are SGHTA and FQGNSA. The CDR3 is made up of 14 amino acids. CDR3 protein: CASSSFLAPGELFF. CDR3 bases: TGTGCCAGCAGCTCGTTTTTAGCCCCCGGGGAGCTGTTTTTT.

The V and J genes are TRBV5-1 and TRBJ2-7; no reliable D call. The ends were cut back, 2 bases at V and 7 bases at J, with 10 bases in the middle. The germline V gene has CDR1 SGHRS and CDR2 YFSETQ. The CDR3 spans 12 residues. The CDR3: CASSFDFGEQYF. In DNA, the CDR3 is TGCGCCAGCAGCTTTGATTTTGGGGAGCAGTACTTC.

This clonotype was seen repeatedly, ten times or more. The chain combines TRBV7-2 with TRBJ2-5; D unclear. This CDR3 contains 14 residues. The V end lost 3 bases, the J end lost 4 bases, and 12 bases lay between the germline ends. Germline V gives CDR1 SGHTA, CDR2 FQGNSA. CDR3 sequence reads: CASSLLGLGETQYF. The CDR3 DNA is TGTGCCAGCAGCTTGCTGGGCCTTGGAGAGACCCAGTACTTC. Filled out from reference TRBV7-2 and TRBJ2-5, the complete variable domain reads GAGVSQSPSNKVTEKGKDVELRCDPISGHTALYWYRQSLGQGLEFLIYFQGNSAPDKSGLPSDRFSAERTGGSVSTLTIQRTQQEDSAVYLCASSLLGLGETQYFGPGTRLLVL.

This clonotype was seen a few times. This sequence joins TRBV18 and TRBJ2-5, with 13 bases that match TRBD2. The length of the CDR3 is 17 residues. Germline V gene sequence: CDR1 KGHSH, CDR2 LQKENI. J gave up 2 bases and V 5 bases, and 8 bases lay outside the gene matches. The CDR3 protein is CASSSRRTSGGQETQYF. The CDR3 nucleotides read TGTGCCAGCTCATCCAGACGGACTAGCGGGGGACAAGAGACCCAGTACTTC.

The chain joins TRBV28 to TRBJ2-7; the match to TRBD1 covers 8 bases. The CDR3 sequence is 14 residues long. Germline assignment: CDR1 MDHEN and CDR2 SYDVKM. J was trimmed by 6 bases and V by 1 base; bases with no gene match: 5. CDR3 sequence (DNA): TGTGCCAGCAGTTTATCGGGGACAGGTAGCGAGCAGTACTTC. This codes for CASSLSGTGSEQYF.

This chain joins TRBV20-1 and TRBJ1-5; 11 bases align to TRBD1. This CDR3 is built from 16 residues. The germline V gene has CDR1 DFQATT and CDR2 SNEGSKA (reference sequence). V trimming: 6 bases; J trimming: 3 bases; junction bases outside the gene matches: 10. CDR3 amino acids: CSARGQGANLNQPQHF. DNA for the CDR3: TGCAGTGCCCGAGGACAGGGGGCGAACCTCAATCAGCCCCAGCATTTT.

The V call is TRBV4-3, the J call TRBJ2-3, with D perhaps matching TRBD2 (5 bases). The CDR3 is 15 amino acids. Germline V gene data show CDR1 as LGHNA and CDR2 as YSLEER. V lost 1 base and J lost 8, with 16 bases in between. The CDR3 protein is CASSQVFSGWGTQYF. The CDR3, as DNA: TGCGCCAGCAGCCAAGTCTTCTCGGGGTGGGGTACGCAGTATTTT.

V is TRBV5-1 and J is TRBJ2-1, with D perhaps matching TRBD1 (6 bases). The V end was cut by 0 bases, the J end by 9 bases, with 13 bases between. This CDR3 comprises 14 residues. In germline, CDR1 is SGHRS, CDR2 YFSETQ. Written as DNA, the CDR3 is TGCGCCAGCAGCTTGGACAGGGCGTTAAGTGAGCAGTTCTTC. It codes for CASSLDRALSEQFF.

The chain joins TRBV21-1 to TRBJ2-5; TRBD2, as called in the table, went unchecked against the DNA. TRBV21-1 corresponds to a pseudogene. The CDR3 extends over 13 amino acids. CDR3 sequence: CASDQGSGETQYF. The CDR3, as DNA: TGTGCCAGCGACCAGGGAAGCGGGGAGACCCAGTACTTC.

The genes are TRBV18 and TRBJ2-1; the match to TRBD2 covers 7 bases. Germline V gene sequence: CDR1 KGHSH, CDR2 LQKENI. The length of the CDR3 is 13 residues. The V gene end was trimmed by 3 bases and the J gene end by 14 bases; junction bases not matched to a gene: 10. CDR3 nucleotides: TGTGCCAGCTCACCGGAAAGCGGGATGACGGAGTTCTTC. Translation gives CASSPESGMTEFF.

The chain employs TRBV6-6 and TRBJ1-1; a weak D match, TRBD1 (5 bases). Germline V gene sequence: CDR1 MNHNY, CDR2 SVGAGI (reference sequence). CDR3 length equals 13 residues. Between the trimmed V and J ends, which lost 5 bases and 8 bases, there was a span of 15 bases. CDR3 in DNA: TGTGCCAGCAGTCCTGGACCAGGGACGGAAGCTTTCTTT. Translated: CASSPGPGTEAFF.

This clonotype was counted only a few times. The rearrangement joins TRBV27 to TRBJ2-7; D unclear. Trimming left V 5 bases short and J 2 bases short, with 10 bases between. CDR3 size: 13 residues. Germline CDR1 MNHEY, CDR2 SMNVEV (reference sequence). The CDR3 DNA reads TGTGCCAGCAGTCTCAAGAGGACCTACGAGCAGTACTTC. This translates into CASSLKRTYEQYF.

The V gene is TRBV23-1, the J gene TRBJ2-3; no clear D. TRBV23-1 is known as an ORF, though its function is uncertain. The CDR3 is 15 residues long. The ends were cut back, 6 bases at V and 4 bases at J, with 17 bases in the middle. The CDR3 loop reads CASSPRPHTADTQYF. Here the CDR3 DNA reads TGCGCCAGCAGCCCAAGGCCTCATACGGCAGATACGCAGTATTTT.

This clonotype turned up a few times. The chain couples TRBV14 to TRBJ2-1, with TRBD2 identical over 10 bases. The V gene end was trimmed by 1 base and the J gene end by 15 bases; junction bases not matched to a gene: 24. Per the germline V gene, CDR1 is SGHDN and CDR2 is FVKESK. The CDR3 sequence is 19 residues long. The CDR3 DNA sequence: TGTGCCAGCAGCCAAGGCCTTATATTCTCTTCGGACCGACTAGCGGGCTCGTTCTTC. Translation gives CASSQGLIFSSDRLAGSFF.

The chain uses TRBV28 and TRBJ2-2; tentatively, D is TRBD1 (5 bases). The CDR3 sequence is 16 residues long. Germline V gene sequence: CDR1 MDHEN, CDR2 SYDVKM. The V gene lost 0 bases and the J gene lost 0 bases, with 8 bases spanning the gap. CDR3 DNA: TGTGCCAGCAGTTTATGGACAGCGCCGAACACCGGGGAGCTGTTTTTT. This gives the protein CASSLWTAPNTGELFF.

This rearrangement joins TRBV6-2 or TRBV6-3 to TRBJ2-3, with D possibly being TRBD1 (6 bases). Germline V gives CDR1 MNHEY, CDR2 SVGEGT. The CDR3 loop spans 13 amino acids. V dropped 8 bases and J dropped 5 bases, with 14 bases sitting between them. The CDR3 is CASCHQGLDTQYF. For the CDR3, the DNA is TGTGCCAGCTGTCACCAGGGGTTAGATACGCAGTATTTT.

This clonotype was counted a few times. This chain joins TRBV7-2 and TRBJ2-1, with unresolved D. The germline gives CDR1 SGHTA, CDR2 FQGNSA. The CDR3 length is 11 residues. The V and J ends lost 4 bases and 10 bases respectively, with 8 bases between them. The CDR3 DNA is TGTGCCAGCAGCTCGGCGTGGGAGCAGTTCTTC. As protein: CASSSAWEQFF.

The chain combines TRBV7-9 with TRBJ2-2; no definite D call. The CDR3 runs to 13 residues. CDR1 is SEHNR, CDR2 FQNEAQ, per germline (reference sequence). The V and J ends lost 4 bases and 6 bases respectively, with 9 bases between them. The CDR3 DNA follows: TGTGCCAGCAGCTCGGACGGGCCCGGGGAGCTGTTTTTT. As protein: CASSSDGPGELFF.